What follows is one TCR beta chain and its context. Its specificity is unknown. This CDR3 is 15 amino acids long. Germline CDR1 SGHRS, CDR2 YFSETQ. V shed 4 bases and J 4 bases; nucleotides not matched to a gene: 7. This sample stems from a study of T-cell reconstitution after alpha-beta-depleted transplantation in children. General study points: Reports say that about two months after transplant, the alpha-beta T cells came out of several hundred graft clones that had expanded. It was newly produced T cells that mostly accounted for T-cell counts and diversity one year after transplant. Surviving recipient T cells and thymic progenitors underlay high day-60 TCRbeta diversity in some patients.

Using unique molecular identifiers, the investigators prepared the TCRbeta library. TCRdb ran MiXCR on the PCR reads and lists one entry per CDR3 protein. The table lists about 900,000 distinct CDR3 sequences, roughly 29% of them singletons. The chain recombines TRBV5-1 with TRBJ2-2; 7 bases match TRBD2. The clonotype originates from a boy under two years old who had a stem cell transplant for SCID, so the T cells may come from the graft donor. Sample: PBMCs, mostly from graft donor cells, taken 360 days after TCRalphabeta/CD19-depleted stem cell transplant. The CDR3 protein is CASSPAGVGTGELFF. The CDR3 nucleotides are TGCGCCAGCAGCCCGGCGGGGGTAGGCACCGGGGAGCTGTTTTTT.